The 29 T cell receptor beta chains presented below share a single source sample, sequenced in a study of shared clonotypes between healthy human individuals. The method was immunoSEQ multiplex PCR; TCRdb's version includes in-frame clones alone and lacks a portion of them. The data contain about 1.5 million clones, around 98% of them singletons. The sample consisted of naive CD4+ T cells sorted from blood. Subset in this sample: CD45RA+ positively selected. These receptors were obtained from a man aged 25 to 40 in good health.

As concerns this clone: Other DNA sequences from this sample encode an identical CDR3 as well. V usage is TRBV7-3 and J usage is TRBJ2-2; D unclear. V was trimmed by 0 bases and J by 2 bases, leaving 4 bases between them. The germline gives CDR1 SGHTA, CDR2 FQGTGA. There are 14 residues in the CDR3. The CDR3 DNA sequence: TGTGCCAGCAGCTTAACAGGCAACACCGGGGAGCTGTTTTTT. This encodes CASSLTGNTGELFF.

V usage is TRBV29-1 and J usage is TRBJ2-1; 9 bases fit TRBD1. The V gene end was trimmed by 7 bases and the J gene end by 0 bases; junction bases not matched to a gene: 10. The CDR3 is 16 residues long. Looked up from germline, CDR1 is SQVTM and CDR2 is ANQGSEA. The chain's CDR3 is CSADGPQGASYNEQFF. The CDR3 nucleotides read TGCAGCGCCGACGGGCCACAGGGGGCCTCCTACAATGAGCAGTTCTTC.

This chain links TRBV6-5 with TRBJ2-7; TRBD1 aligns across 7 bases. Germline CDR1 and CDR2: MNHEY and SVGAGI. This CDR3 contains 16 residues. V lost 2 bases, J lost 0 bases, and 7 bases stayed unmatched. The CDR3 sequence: CASSYVNDRASYEQYF. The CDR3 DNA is TGTGCCAGCAGTTACGTTAACGACAGGGCCTCCTACGAGCAGTACTTC.

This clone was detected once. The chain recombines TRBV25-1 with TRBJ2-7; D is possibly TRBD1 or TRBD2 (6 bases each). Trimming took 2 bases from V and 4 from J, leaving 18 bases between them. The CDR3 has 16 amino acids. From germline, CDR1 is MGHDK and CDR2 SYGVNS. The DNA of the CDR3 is TGTGCCAGCAGTGAACTCTCCTCAGGGGCGGGGTACGAGCAGTACTTC. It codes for CASSELSSGAGYEQYF.

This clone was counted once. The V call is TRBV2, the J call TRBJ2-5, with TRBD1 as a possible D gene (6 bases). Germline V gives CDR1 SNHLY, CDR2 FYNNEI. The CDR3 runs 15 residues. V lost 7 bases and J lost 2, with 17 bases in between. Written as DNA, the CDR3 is TGTGCCAGCACTACACAGGGAAATATACAAGAGACCCAGTACTTC. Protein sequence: CASTTQGNIQETQYF.

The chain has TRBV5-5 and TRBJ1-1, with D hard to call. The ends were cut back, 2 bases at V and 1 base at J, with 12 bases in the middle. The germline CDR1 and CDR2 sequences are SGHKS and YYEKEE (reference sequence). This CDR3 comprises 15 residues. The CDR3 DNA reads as TGTGCCAGCAGCTTCTTAGATTTTGGGAACACTGAAGCTTTCTTT. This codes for CASSFLDFGNTEAFF.

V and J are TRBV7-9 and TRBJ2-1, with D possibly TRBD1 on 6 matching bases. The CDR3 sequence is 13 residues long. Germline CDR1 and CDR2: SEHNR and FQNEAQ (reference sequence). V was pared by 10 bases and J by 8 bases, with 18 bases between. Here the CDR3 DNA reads TGTGCCATCCGAGTGGACCAGGGGCATGAGCAGTTCTTC. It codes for CAIRVDQGHEQFF.

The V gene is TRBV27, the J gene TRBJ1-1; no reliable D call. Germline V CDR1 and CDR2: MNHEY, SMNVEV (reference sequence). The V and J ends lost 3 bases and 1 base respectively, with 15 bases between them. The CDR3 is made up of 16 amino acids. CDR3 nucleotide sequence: TGTGCCAGCAGTTTTGAAATTGGGCGGGGGAACACTGAAGCTTTCTTT. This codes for CASSFEIGRGNTEAFF.

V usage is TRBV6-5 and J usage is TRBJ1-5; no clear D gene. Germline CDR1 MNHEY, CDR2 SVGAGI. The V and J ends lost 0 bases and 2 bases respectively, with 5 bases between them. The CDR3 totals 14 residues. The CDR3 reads CASSYSGRNQPQHF. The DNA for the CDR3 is TGTGCCAGCAGTTACTCCGGGCGCAATCAGCCCCAGCATTTT.

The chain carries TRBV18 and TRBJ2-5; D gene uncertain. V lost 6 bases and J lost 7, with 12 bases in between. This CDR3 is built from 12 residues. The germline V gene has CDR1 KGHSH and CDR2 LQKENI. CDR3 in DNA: TGTGCCAGCTCCCCATGGGAAGGGACCCAGTACTTC. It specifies CASSPWEGTQYF.

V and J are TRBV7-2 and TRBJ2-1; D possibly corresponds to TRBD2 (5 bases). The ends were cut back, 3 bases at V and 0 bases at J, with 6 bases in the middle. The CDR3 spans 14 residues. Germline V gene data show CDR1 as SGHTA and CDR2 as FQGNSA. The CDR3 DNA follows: TGTGCCAGCAGCTTGGGAGCCTCCTACAATGAGCAGTTCTTC. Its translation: CASSLGASYNEQFF.

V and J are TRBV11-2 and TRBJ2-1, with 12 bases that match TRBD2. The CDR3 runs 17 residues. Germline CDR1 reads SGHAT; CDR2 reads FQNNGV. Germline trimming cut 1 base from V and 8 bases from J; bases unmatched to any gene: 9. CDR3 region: CASSLGLAGGRAYEQFF. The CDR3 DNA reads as TGTGCCAGCAGCTTAGGCCTAGCGGGAGGGCGTGCCTATGAGCAGTTCTTC.

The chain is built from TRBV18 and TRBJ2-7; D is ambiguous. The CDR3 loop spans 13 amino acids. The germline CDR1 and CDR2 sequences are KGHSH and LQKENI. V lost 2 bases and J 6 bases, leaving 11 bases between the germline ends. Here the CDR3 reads CASSPGPLAEQYF. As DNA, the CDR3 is TGTGCCAGCTCACCAGGGCCGCTCGCCGAGCAGTACTTC. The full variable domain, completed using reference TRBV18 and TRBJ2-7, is NAGVMQNPRHLVRRRGQEARLRCSPMKGHSHVYWYRQLPEEGLKFMVYLQKENIIDESGMPKERFSAEFPKEGPSILRIQQVVRGDSAAYFCASSPGPLAEQYFGPGTRLTVT.

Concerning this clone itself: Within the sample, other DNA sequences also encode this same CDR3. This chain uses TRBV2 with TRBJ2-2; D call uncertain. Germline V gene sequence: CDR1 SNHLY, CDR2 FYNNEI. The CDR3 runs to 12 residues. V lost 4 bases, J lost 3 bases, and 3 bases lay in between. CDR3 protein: CASSGDTGELFF. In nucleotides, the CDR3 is TGTGCCAGCAGTGGAGACACCGGGGAGCTGTTTTTT.

Written as DNA, the CDR3 is TGTGCCAGCAGCTCGTTGGGCTTCACAGATACGCAGTATTTT. Residues: CASSSLGFTDTQYF. This chain uses TRBV7-3 with TRBJ2-3; no clear D gene. This CDR3 is 14 amino acids long. The germline gives CDR1 SGHTA, CDR2 FQGTGA. V lost 4 bases and J 2 bases, leaving 10 bases between the germline ends.

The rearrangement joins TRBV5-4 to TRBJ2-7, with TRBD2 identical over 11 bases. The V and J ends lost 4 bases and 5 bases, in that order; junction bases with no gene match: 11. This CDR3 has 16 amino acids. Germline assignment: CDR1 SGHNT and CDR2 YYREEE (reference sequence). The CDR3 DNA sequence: TGTGCCAGCAGCCAACTAGCGGGAGTTCTTACCGACGAGCAGTACTTC. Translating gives CASSQLAGVLTDEQYF.

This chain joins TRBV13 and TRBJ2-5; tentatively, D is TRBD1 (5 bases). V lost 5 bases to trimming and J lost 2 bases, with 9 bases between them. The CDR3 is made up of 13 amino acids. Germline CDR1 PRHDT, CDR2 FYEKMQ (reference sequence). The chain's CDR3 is CASSVQGQETQYF. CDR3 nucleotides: TGTGCCAGCAGCGTCCAGGGTCAAGAGACCCAGTACTTC.

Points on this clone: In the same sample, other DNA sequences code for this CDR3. The DNA of the CDR3 is TGTGCCAGCAGTTTGCAGGATAGCAATCAGCCCCAGCATTTT. It specifies CASSLQDSNQPQHF. This sequence joins TRBV27 and TRBJ1-5; D is unclear. Trimming took 3 bases from V and 0 from J, leaving 6 bases between them. The CDR3 totals 14 residues. Germline V gene data show CDR1 as MNHEY and CDR2 as SMNVEV (reference sequence).

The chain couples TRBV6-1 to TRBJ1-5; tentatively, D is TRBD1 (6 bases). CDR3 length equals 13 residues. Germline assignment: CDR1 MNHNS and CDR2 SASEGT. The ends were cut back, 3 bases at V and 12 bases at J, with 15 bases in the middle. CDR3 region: CASSETAGVSQHF. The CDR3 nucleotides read TGTGCCAGCAGTGAGACCGCAGGGGTGAGCCAGCATTTT.

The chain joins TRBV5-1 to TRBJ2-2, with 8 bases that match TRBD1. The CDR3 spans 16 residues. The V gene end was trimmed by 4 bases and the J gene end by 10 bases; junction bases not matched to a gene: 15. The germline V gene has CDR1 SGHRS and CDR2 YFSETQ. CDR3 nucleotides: TGCGCCAGCAGCCCCTTTAAGACAGGGGAGAACGAGGAGCTGTTTTTT. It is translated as CASSPFKTGENEELFF. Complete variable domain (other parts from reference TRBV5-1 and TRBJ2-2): KAGVTQTPRYLIKTRGQQVTLSCSPISGHRSVSWYQQTPGQGLQFLFEYFSETQRNKGNFPGRFSGRQFSNSRSEMNVSTLELGDSALYLCASSPFKTGENEELFFGEGSRLTVL.

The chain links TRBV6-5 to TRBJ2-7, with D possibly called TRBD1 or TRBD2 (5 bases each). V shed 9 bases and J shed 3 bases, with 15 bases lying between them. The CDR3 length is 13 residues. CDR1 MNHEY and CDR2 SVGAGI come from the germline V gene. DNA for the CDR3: TGTGCCAGTAGTGAGGGGTGGTTCTACGAGCAGTACTTC. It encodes CASSEGWFYEQYF.

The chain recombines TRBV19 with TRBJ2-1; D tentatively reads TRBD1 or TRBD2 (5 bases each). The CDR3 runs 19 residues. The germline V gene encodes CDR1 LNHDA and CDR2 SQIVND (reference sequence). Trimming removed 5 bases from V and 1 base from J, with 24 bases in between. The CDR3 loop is CASSPRKRVTGLSYNEQFF. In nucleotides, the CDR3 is TGTGCCAGTAGTCCGCGCAAGAGGGTTACGGGGCTATCCTACAATGAGCAGTTCTTC.

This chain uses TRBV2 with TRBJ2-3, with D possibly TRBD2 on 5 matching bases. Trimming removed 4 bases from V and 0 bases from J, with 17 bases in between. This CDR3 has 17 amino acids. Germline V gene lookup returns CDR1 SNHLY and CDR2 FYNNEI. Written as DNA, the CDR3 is TGTGCCAGCAGTGTCTTCGGAGGTCACGATAGCACAGATACGCAGTATTTT. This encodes CASSVFGGHDSTDTQYF.

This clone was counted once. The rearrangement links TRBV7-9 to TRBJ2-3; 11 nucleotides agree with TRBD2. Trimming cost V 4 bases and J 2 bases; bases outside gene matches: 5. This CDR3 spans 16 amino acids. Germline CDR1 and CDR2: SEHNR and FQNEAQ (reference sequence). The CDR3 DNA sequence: TGTGCCAGCAGCTCAGGGACTAGCGGAATCACAGATACGCAGTATTTT. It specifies CASSSGTSGITDTQYF.

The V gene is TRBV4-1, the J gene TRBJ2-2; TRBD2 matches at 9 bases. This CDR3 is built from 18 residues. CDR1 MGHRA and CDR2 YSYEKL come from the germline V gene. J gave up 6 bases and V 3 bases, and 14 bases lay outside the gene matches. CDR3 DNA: TGCGCCAGCAGCCAGGGGCATGATAGCGGGAGTTGGCCCGGGGAGCTGTTTTTT. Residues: CASSQGHDSGSWPGELFF.

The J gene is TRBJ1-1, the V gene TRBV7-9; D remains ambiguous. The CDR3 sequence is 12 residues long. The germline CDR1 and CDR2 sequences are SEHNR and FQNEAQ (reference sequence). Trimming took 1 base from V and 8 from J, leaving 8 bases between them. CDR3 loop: CASSLVAGEAFF. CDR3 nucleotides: TGTGCCAGCAGCTTAGTGGCGGGGGAAGCTTTCTTT.

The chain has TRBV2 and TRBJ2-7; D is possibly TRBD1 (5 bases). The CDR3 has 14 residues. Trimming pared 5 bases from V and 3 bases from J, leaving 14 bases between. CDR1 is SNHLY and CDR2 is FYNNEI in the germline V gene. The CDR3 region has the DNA TGTGCCAGCAGTCCATCAGGGTACAACTACGAGCAGTACTTC. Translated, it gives CASSPSGYNYEQYF.

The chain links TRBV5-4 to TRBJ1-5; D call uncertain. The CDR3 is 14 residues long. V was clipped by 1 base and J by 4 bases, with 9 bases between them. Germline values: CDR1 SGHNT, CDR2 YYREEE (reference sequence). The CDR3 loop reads CASSLSGNNQPQHF. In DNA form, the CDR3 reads TGTGCCAGCAGCTTGTCCGGGAATAATCAGCCCCAGCATTTT. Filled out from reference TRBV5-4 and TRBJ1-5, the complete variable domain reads ETGVTQSPTHLIKTRGQQVTLRCSSQSGHNTVSWYQQALGQGPQFIFQYYREEENGRGNFPPRFSGLQFPNYSSELNVNALELDDSALYLCASSLSGNNQPQHFGDGTRLSIL.

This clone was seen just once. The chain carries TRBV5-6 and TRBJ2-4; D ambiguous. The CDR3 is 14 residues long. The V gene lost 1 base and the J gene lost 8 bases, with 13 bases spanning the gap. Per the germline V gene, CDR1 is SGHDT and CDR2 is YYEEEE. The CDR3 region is CASSLLGPGYIQYF. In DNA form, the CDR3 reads TGTGCCAGCAGCTTGCTTGGGCCCGGTTACATTCAGTACTTC.